Each of the 28 T cell receptor beta chains below was sequenced from the same sample in a study of Tregs in tolerant kidney transplant recipients. Profiled with immunoSEQ multiplex PCR; TCRdb holds only in-frame clones, not every one. The repertoire holds under 300,000 clones, with about four fifths as singletons. The specimen was CD4+ T cells from blood. The receptor set was obtained from a human donor in good health.

This chain uses TRBV18 with TRBJ1-1, with D perhaps matching TRBD1 (5 bases). The CDR3 has 15 residues. V lost 2 bases and J 0 bases, leaving 10 bases between the germline ends. Germline V gives CDR1 KGHSH, CDR2 LQKENI. CDR3 DNA sequence: TGTGCCAGCTCACCAATCGGGACGGTGAACACTGAAGCTTTCTTT. This encodes CASSPIGTVNTEAFF.

The rearrangement links TRBV7-3 to TRBJ2-2; 11 bases line up with TRBD2. Germline CDR1 is SGHTA and CDR2 is FQGTGA. The CDR3 runs to 18 residues. V was pared by 1 base and J by 4 bases, with 8 bases of the junction left unmatched. In DNA, the CDR3 is TGTGCCAGCAGCTTAAAAGCTAGCGGGGGGCAGCGCACCGGGGAGCTGTTTTTT. Translated, it gives CASSLKASGGQRTGELFF.

The CDR3 loop reads CASSLGQAIYGYTF. The CDR3 region has the DNA TGTGCCAGCAGCCTGGGACAGGCGATATATGGCTACACCTTC. This chain connects TRBV5-5 to TRBJ1-2; 8 nucleotides agree with TRBD1. J lost 5 bases, V lost 4 bases, and 7 bases had no gene match. The germline V gene encodes CDR1 SGHKS and CDR2 YYEKEE (reference sequence). This CDR3 is 14 amino acids long.

This chain uses TRBV5-1 with TRBJ2-7, with D perhaps TRBD1 (6 bases). CDR3 length: 15 residues. Trimming left V 2 bases short and J 0 bases short, with 12 bases between. CDR1 is SGHRS and CDR2 is YFSETQ in the germline V gene. CDR3 amino acids: CASSFTGSVSYEQYF. The CDR3, as DNA: TGCGCCAGCAGCTTTACAGGGAGTGTCTCCTACGAGCAGTACTTC. The full variable domain, rest sourced from reference TRBV5-1 and TRBJ2-7, is KAGVTQTPRYLIKTRGQQVTLSCSPISGHRSVSWYQQTPGQGLQFLFEYFSETQRNKGNFPGRFSGRQFSNSRSEMNVSTLELGDSALYLCASSFTGSVSYEQYFGPGTRLTVT.

V and J are TRBV10-3 and TRBJ1-1, with 10 bases that match TRBD1. The germline V gene has CDR1 ENHRY and CDR2 SYGVKD. The CDR3 contains 16 residues. V lost 4 bases and J lost 2; bases outside the gene matches: 7. The CDR3, as DNA: TGTGCCATCAGTGGACAGGGGGCGCGGTCCAACACTGAAGCTTTCTTT. This codes for CAISGQGARSNTEAFF.

The rearrangement joins TRBV6-1 to TRBJ2-5; 8 bases map to TRBD1. The DNA matches TRBJ2-7 better at its end, which makes the J call doubtful. Germline loops: CDR1 MNHNS, CDR2 SASEGT. The CDR3 contains 11 residues. CDR3 DNA sequence: TGTGCCACGGACAGGGACTACGAGCAGTACTTC. Encoded protein: CATDRDYEQYF.

The V and J genes are TRBV11-3 and TRBJ2-1, with TRBD1 matching 10 bases. Losses at the gene ends were 1 base for V and 4 bases for J; bases not matched to a gene: 10. The length of the CDR3 is 18 residues. Germline V gives CDR1 SGHNT, CDR2 YENEEA. The CDR3 loop reads CASSLGPGGTGVYNEQFF. The CDR3 region has the DNA TGTGCCAGCAGCTTAGGGCCTGGTGGGACAGGGGTATACAATGAGCAGTTCTTC.

The gene calls are TRBV9 and TRBJ2-2; maybe TRBD2 (6 bases). V lost 0 bases and J 1 base, leaving 7 bases between the germline ends. Looked up from germline, CDR1 is SGDLS and CDR2 is YYNGEE. The CDR3 is made up of 15 amino acids. This CDR3 is CASSVVGGNTGELFF. CDR3 nucleotides: TGTGCCAGCAGCGTAGTGGGAGGGAACACCGGGGAGCTGTTTTTT.

The CDR3 reads CASSDTLSTDTQYF. The DNA for the CDR3 is TGTGCCAGCAGTGACACGCTTAGCACAGATACGCAGTATTTT. The gene calls are TRBV6-6 and TRBJ2-3; D is unclear. Germline values: CDR1 MNHNY, CDR2 SVGAGI (reference sequence). V was trimmed by 5 bases and J by 0 bases, leaving 9 bases between them. This CDR3 has 14 residues.

The chain links TRBV9 to TRBJ2-1; 8 bases are a match to TRBD2. The length of the CDR3 is 17 residues. Germline trimming cut 4 bases from V and 6 bases from J; bases unmatched to any gene: 15. Germline CDR1 SGDLS, CDR2 YYNGEE. The CDR3 DNA reads as TGTGCCAGCAGCCCGACCGGCGGGGGGCCAACCCCCAATGAGCAGTTCTTC. This gives the protein CASSPTGGGPTPNEQFF.

A single count supports this clone. The V gene is TRBV7-9, the J gene TRBJ2-1, with D possibly matching TRBD1 (7 bases). Trimming pared 5 bases from V and 6 bases from J, leaving 11 bases between. Germline CDR1 and CDR2: SEHNR and FQNEAQ (reference sequence). The CDR3 runs 13 residues. The DNA for the CDR3 is TGTGCCAGCAGCGTTCAGGGGGGCAATGAGCAGTTCTTC. Translation gives CASSVQGGNEQFF.

The chain has TRBV19 and TRBJ2-2, with 14 bases fitting TRBD2. Germline V lookup: CDR1 LNHDA, CDR2 SQIVND (reference sequence). V dropped 3 bases and J dropped 1; count of bases not matched to a gene: 4. The length of the CDR3 is 18 residues. CDR3 region: CASSIPGLAGGNTGELFF. DNA for the CDR3: TGTGCCAGTAGTATCCCCGGACTAGCGGGAGGGAACACCGGGGAGCTGTTTTTT.

The J gene is TRBJ2-5, the V gene TRBV11-3; TRBD1 matches at 8 bases. Germline V lookup: CDR1 SGHNT, CDR2 YENEEA. The CDR3 extends over 14 amino acids. J gave up 5 bases and V 1 base, and 3 bases lay outside the gene matches. The CDR3 is CASSLGQGFETQYF. The CDR3 region has the DNA TGTGCCAGCAGCTTAGGACAGGGGTTTGAGACCCAGTACTTC.

V gene TRBV29-1 combines with J gene TRBJ1-1, with 9 bases that match TRBD1. Germline CDR1 SQVTM, CDR2 ANQGSEA. This CDR3 is 13 amino acids long. The V and J ends lost 4 bases and 5 bases, in that order; junction bases with no gene match: 5. CDR3 coding DNA: TGCAGCGTTGCGGGACAGGGATCAACTGAAGCTTTCTTT. The encoded protein is CSVAGQGSTEAFF.

V is TRBV11-2 and J is TRBJ2-7; the match to TRBD2 covers 11 bases. The CDR3 covers 14 residues. Germline V CDR1 and CDR2: SGHAT, FQNNGV. With 7 bases clipped from V and 3 bases from J, the junction kept 5 bases outside the gene matches. DNA for the CDR3: TGTGCCAGCACCCCTCTAGCGGGGGGCTACGAGCAGTACTTC. Protein sequence: CASTPLAGGYEQYF. Looking up the rest from reference TRBV11-2 and TRBJ2-7 gives the full variable domain: EAGVAQSPRYKIIEKRQSVAFWCNPISGHATLYWYQQILGQGPKLLIQFQNNGVVDDSQLPKDRFSAERLKGVDSTLKIQPAKLEDSAVYLCASTPLAGGYEQYFGPGTRLTVT.

In its sample, this clone was seen a few times. V usage is TRBV5-4 and J usage is TRBJ2-3; D uncertain. V dropped 5 bases and J dropped 6 bases, with 10 bases sitting between them. The CDR3 length is 12 residues. Germline V gene data show CDR1 as SGHNT and CDR2 as YYREEE (reference sequence). The CDR3 is CASSSTGDTQYF. In DNA form, the CDR3 reads TGTGCCAGCAGTTCGACTGGGGATACGCAGTATTTT.

The J gene is TRBJ2-1, the V gene TRBV6-5, with 8 positions matching TRBD1. The CDR3 has 13 residues. The ends lost 7 bases at V and 9 bases at J; junction bases unmatched: 8. Per the germline V gene, CDR1 is MNHEY and CDR2 is SVGAGI. This chain's CDR3 is CASNQGASTEQFF. Written as DNA, the CDR3 is TGTGCCAGCAACCAGGGGGCGTCTACTGAGCAGTTCTTC.

A few counts support this clone. The V call is TRBV5-1, the J call TRBJ1-2; a weak D match, TRBD1 (5 bases). V was shortened by 1 base and J by 5 bases, with 12 bases between the two germline ends. In germline, CDR1 is SGHRS, CDR2 YFSETQ. This CDR3 comprises 14 residues. The CDR3 bases are TGCGCCAGCAGCTTGTTTCAGGGATTATATGGCTACACCTTC. This translates into CASSLFQGLYGYTF.

The rearrangement links TRBV7-2 to TRBJ2-7, with D perhaps TRBD1 or TRBD2 (5 bases each). This CDR3 has 15 residues. V was trimmed by 5 bases and J by 0 bases, leaving 14 bases between them. The germline gives CDR1 SGHTA, CDR2 FQGNSA. Written as DNA, the CDR3 is TGTGCCAGCAGCCCTCCGGGGACGGCCTCCTACGAGCAGTACTTC. Residues: CASSPPGTASYEQYF.

The V gene is TRBV5-1, the J gene TRBJ2-1; D possibly corresponds to TRBD2 (5 bases). CDR1 SGHRS and CDR2 YFSETQ come from the germline V gene. V shed 1 base and J shed 0 bases, with 14 bases lying between them. The CDR3 runs 17 residues. CDR3 sequence (DNA): TGCGCCAGCAGCTTGAGAGCGGAGCTAAGCTCCTACAATGAGCAGTTCTTC. Protein: CASSLRAELSSYNEQFF. Together with reference TRBV5-1 and TRBJ2-1, the CDR3 gives the full variable domain: KAGVTQTPRYLIKTRGQQVTLSCSPISGHRSVSWYQQTPGQGLQFLFEYFSETQRNKGNFPGRFSGRQFSNSRSEMNVSTLELGDSALYLCASSLRAELSSYNEQFFGPGTRLTVL.

The chain is built from TRBV18 and TRBJ1-1, with D possibly being TRBD1 (6 bases). The CDR3 runs to 13 residues. V was cut by 4 bases and J by 7 bases, with 13 bases left in between. Per germline, CDR1 KGHSH and CDR2 LQKENI. The CDR3 here is CASSRGGGGEAFF. Here the CDR3 DNA reads TGTGCCAGCTCACGGGGAGGAGGGGGTGAAGCTTTCTTT. Full variable domain (remainder filled in from reference TRBV18 and TRBJ1-1): NAGVMQNPRHLVRRRGQEARLRCSPMKGHSHVYWYRQLPEEGLKFMVYLQKENIIDESGMPKERFSAEFPKEGPSILRIQQVVRGDSAAYFCASSRGGGGEAFFGQGTRLTVV.

Comment on this clone: The same CDR3 arises from other DNA sequences in this sample as well. The chain is built from TRBV5-1 and TRBJ1-1, with a weak D call TRBD1 (6 bases). The CDR3 runs to 14 residues. The V gene's germline CDR1 is SGHRS and CDR2 YFSETQ. V was pared by 0 bases and J by 4 bases, with 10 bases between. CDR3 in DNA: TGCGCCAGCAGCTTGGCAGGGGTGGGCACTGAAGCTTTCTTT. Translation: CASSLAGVGTEAFF.

This clone showed up just once. V is TRBV5-6 and J is TRBJ2-5; unclear D gene. This CDR3 region has 14 residues. Germline V gene sequence: CDR1 SGHDT, CDR2 YYEEEE. The V gene lost 0 bases and the J gene lost 0 bases, with 6 bases spanning the gap. CDR3: CASSLEYNQETQYF. DNA of the CDR3: TGTGCCAGCAGCTTGGAATATAACCAAGAGACCCAGTACTTC. Variable domain in full (rest from reference TRBV5-6 and TRBJ2-5): DAGVTQSPTHLIKTRGQQVTLRCSPKSGHDTVSWYQQALGQGPQFIFQYYEEEERQRGNFPDRFSGHQFPNYSSELNVNALLLGDSALYLCASSLEYNQETQYFGPGTRLLVL.

The chain is built from TRBV9 and TRBJ2-1; TRBD2 matches 12 bases. Unmatched junction bases numbered 5, after V lost 4 bases and J lost 6 bases. Germline assignment: CDR1 SGDLS and CDR2 YYNGEE. This CDR3 has 15 amino acids. The CDR3 DNA sequence: TGTGCCAGCAGCATAGGGGGACTAGCGGGCAATGAGCAGTTCTTC. Translation gives CASSIGGLAGNEQFF. The variable domain in full, completed from reference TRBV9 and TRBJ2-1, reads DSGVTQTPKHLITATGQRVTLRCSPRSGDLSVYWYQQSLDQGLQFLIQYYNGEERAKGNILERFSAQQFPDLHSELNLSSLELGDSALYFCASSIGGLAGNEQFFGPGTRLTVL.

The chain has TRBV5-8 and TRBJ2-2; 10 bases map to TRBD2. V lost 1 base to trimming and J lost 5 bases; unmatched junction nucleotides: 5. CDR3 size: 16 residues. The V gene's germline CDR1 is SGHTS and CDR2 YDEGEE. CDR3 loop: CASSLWLAGVTGELFF. Here the CDR3 DNA reads TGTGCCAGCAGCTTGTGGCTAGCGGGAGTTACCGGGGAGCTGTTTTTT.

The J gene is TRBJ1-5, the V gene TRBV2, with 7 bases that match TRBD1. The CDR3 length is 13 residues. V shed 4 bases, J shed 5 bases, and the junction held 2 bases outside the gene matches. In germline, CDR1 is SNHLY, CDR2 FYNNEI. The CDR3 region has the DNA TGTGCCAGCAGTGGGACAGGCGATCAGCCCCAGCATTTT. It yields the protein CASSGTGDQPQHF.

The chain is built from TRBV20-1 and TRBJ2-7, with D hard to call. The CDR3 extends over 11 amino acids. In germline, CDR1 is DFQATT, CDR2 SNEGSKA (reference sequence). V lost 1 base to trimming and J lost 1 base, with 2 bases between them. The CDR3 region is CSARGSYEQYF. The CDR3 DNA sequence: TGCAGTGCTAGAGGTTCCTACGAGCAGTACTTC.

The genes are TRBV5-5 and TRBJ2-6; D is undetermined. The germline V gene encodes CDR1 SGHKS and CDR2 YYEKEE (reference sequence). The CDR3 loop spans 14 amino acids. Deletions cut 4 bases from V and 0 bases from J, with 5 bases between. DNA for the CDR3: TGTGCCAGCAGCCACAACTCTGGGGCCAACGTCCTGACTTTC. Residues: CASSHNSGANVLTF.